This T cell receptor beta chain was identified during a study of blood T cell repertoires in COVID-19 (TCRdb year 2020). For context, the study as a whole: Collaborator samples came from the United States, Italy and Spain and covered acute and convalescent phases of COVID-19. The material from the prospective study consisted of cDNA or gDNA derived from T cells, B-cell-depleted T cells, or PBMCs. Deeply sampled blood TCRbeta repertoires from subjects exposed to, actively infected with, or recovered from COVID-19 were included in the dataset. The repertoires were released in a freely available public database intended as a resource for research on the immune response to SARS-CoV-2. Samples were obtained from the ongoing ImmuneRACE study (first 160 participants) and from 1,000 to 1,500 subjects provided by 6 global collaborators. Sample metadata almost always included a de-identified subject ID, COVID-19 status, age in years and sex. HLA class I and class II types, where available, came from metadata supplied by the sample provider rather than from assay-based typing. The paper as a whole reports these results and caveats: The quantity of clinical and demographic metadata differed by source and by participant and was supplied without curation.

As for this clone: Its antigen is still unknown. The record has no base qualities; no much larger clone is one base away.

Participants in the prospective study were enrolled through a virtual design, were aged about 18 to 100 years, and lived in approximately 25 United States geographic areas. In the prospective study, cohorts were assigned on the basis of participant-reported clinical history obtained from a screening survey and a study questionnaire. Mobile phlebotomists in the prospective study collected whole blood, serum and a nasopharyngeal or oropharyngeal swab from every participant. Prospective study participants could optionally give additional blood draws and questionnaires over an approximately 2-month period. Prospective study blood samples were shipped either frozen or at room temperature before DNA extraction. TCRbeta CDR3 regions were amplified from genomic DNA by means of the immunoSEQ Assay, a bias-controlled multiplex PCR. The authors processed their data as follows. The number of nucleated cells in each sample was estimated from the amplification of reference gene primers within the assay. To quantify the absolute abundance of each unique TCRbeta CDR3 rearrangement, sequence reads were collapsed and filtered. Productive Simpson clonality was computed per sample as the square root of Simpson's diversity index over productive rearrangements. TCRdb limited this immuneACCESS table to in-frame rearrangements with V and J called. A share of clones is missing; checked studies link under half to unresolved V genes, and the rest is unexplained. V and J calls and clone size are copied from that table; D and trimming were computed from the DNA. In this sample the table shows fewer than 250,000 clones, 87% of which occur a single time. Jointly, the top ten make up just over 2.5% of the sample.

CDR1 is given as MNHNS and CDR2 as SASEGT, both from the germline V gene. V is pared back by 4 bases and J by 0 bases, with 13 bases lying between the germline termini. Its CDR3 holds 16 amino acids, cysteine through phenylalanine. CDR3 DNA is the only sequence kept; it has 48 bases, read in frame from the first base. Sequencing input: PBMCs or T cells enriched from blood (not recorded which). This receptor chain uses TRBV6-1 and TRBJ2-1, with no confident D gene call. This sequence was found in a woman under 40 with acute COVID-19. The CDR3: CASSGPGLSSYNEQFF. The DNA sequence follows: TGTGCCAGCAGTGGCCCGGGTCTTAGCTCCTACAATGAGCAGTTCTTC.